The rows below give T cell receptor beta chains drawn from one sample of a study of blood T cell repertoires in COVID-19. Clones were read by immunoSEQ multiplex PCR, and TCRdb kept only the in-frame ones, dropping some. The sample lists more than 250,000 clones; around 86% were seen once. The sample comprised peripheral blood. The receptors here all came from a woman aged 45-65 years with acute or convalescent COVID-19. Each CDR3 is given with its conserved first and last residue. Each record gives: J gene, clone size, D gene, V gene, CDR3 DNA, CDR3 protein. The D gene is left open where the match is weak. Part of the rows lack a size; the others show once, few, many or a class for expanded clones.

J: TRBJ2-1; size: .; D: TRBD2; V: TRBV5-1; DNA: TGCGCCAGCAGCTTGGAGGGGACTAGGTTCCATGAGCAGTTCTTC; CDR3: CASSLEGTRFHEQFF
J: TRBJ2-7; size: .; D: .; V: TRBV7-9; DNA: TGTGCCAGCAGCTTACGTTTCCCCTACGAGCAGTACTTC; CDR3: CASSLRFPYEQYF
J: TRBJ2-7; size: .; D: TRBD2; V: TRBV5-8; DNA: TGTGCCAGCAGCTTGTCCCTAGCGGGCGTCTACGAGCAGTACTTC; CDR3: CASSLSLAGVYEQYF
J: TRBJ1-1; size: few; D: .; V: TRBV5-1; DNA: TGCGCCAGCAGCTCCTGGGGGGGACGGAAGAACACTGAAGCTTTCTTT; CDR3: CASSSWGGRKNTEAFF
J: TRBJ1-3; size: .; D: TRBD1; V: TRBV30; DNA: TGTGCCTGGAGTACCCAGGGGGTATTTGGAAACACCATATATTTT; CDR3: CAWSTQGVFGNTIYF
J: TRBJ2-1; size: .; D: .; V: TRBV9; DNA: TGTGCCAGCAGCGTAGGACAGAGTCTCTCCTACAATGAGCAGTTCTTC; CDR3: CASSVGQSLSYNEQFF
J: TRBJ2-7; size: .; D: TRBD1; V: TRBV7-8; DNA: TGTGCCAGCAGCCTTAGGACAGGGTCCTACGAGCAGTACTTC; CDR3: CASSLRTGSYEQYF
J: TRBJ2-1; size: .; D: .; V: TRBV7-3; DNA: TGTGCCAGCAGCCGGGGCGGGGAGATCTCCAATGAGCAGTTCTTC; CDR3: CASSRGGEISNEQFF
J: TRBJ1-5; size: .; D: TRBD1; V: TRBV2; DNA: TGTGCCAGCAGTTTGGGACAGGCATTCAATCAGCCCCAGCATTTT; CDR3: CASSLGQAFNQPQHF
J: TRBJ2-7; size: .; D: .; V: TRBV18; DNA: TGTGCCAGCTCACCGTCGACTAGTTACGAGCAGTACTTC; CDR3: CASSPSTSYEQYF
J: TRBJ2-1; size: .; D: TRBD2; V: TRBV9; DNA: TGTGCCAGCAGCACGACTAGCGGGAGGGGTGAGCAGTTCTTC; CDR3: CASSTTSGRGEQFF
J: TRBJ2-1; size: .; D: TRBD2; V: TRBV19; DNA: TGTGCCAGTAGTAAGAGGGGGACTAGCGCTTACAATGAGCAGTTCTTC; CDR3: CASSKRGTSAYNEQFF
J: TRBJ2-7; size: .; D: .; V: TRBV5-8; DNA: TGTGCCAGCAGCGTCTACGGGGGAATAAGCTCCTACGAGCAGTACTTC; CDR3: CASSVYGGISSYEQYF
J: TRBJ2-2; size: .; D: TRBD2; V: TRBV6-2/TRBV6-3; DNA: TGTGCCAGCAGTTACTCGAGGGCTAGCGGGTTGAACACCGGGGAGCTGTTTTTT; CDR3: CASSYSRASGLNTGELFF
J: TRBJ1-3; size: .; D: .; V: TRBV5-1; DNA: TGCGCCAGCAGCTTGGCAGGGGCCGTCCCTGGAAACACCATATATTTT; CDR3: CASSLAGAVPGNTIYF
J: TRBJ1-2; size: .; D: .; V: TRBV6-5; DNA: TGTGCCAGCAGTCCTAGACCTAACTATGGCTACACCTTC; CDR3: CASSPRPNYGYTF
J: TRBJ2-3; size: .; D: .; V: TRBV18; DNA: TGTGCCAGCTCGTCCAGGGTGATCGGCACAGATACGCAGTATTTT; CDR3: CASSSRVIGTDTQYF
J: TRBJ2-7; size: .; D: TRBD1; V: TRBV27; DNA: TGTGCCAGCAGTTTAGGGACAGGGTTAGAGCAGTACTTC; CDR3: CASSLGTGLEQYF
J: TRBJ2-7; size: .; D: TRBD1; V: TRBV9; DNA: TGTGCCAGCAGCCTCGATGGACAGGGGAACCACGAGCAGTACTTC; CDR3: CASSLDGQGNHEQYF
J: TRBJ2-7; size: .; D: TRBD2; V: TRBV2; DNA: TGTGCCAGCAGTGAATGGGTGTTGGCTAGCGGGGTCTACGAGCAGTACTTC; CDR3: CASSEWVLASGVYEQYF
J: TRBJ2-3; size: .; D: TRBD2; V: TRBV20-1; DNA: TGCAGTGCTAGTAAAGCGGGAGCCGATACGCAGTATTTT; CDR3: CSASKAGADTQYF
J: TRBJ1-2; size: .; D: TRBD1; V: TRBV29-1; DNA: TGCAGCGTTGATCCAGGGGGCAGGAACTATGGCTACACCTTC; CDR3: CSVDPGGRNYGYTF
J: TRBJ2-5; size: .; D: TRBD1; V: TRBV19; DNA: TGTGCCAGTAGTCCACGGACAGGGGGCCTAGAGACCCAGTACTTC; CDR3: CASSPRTGGLETQYF
J: TRBJ2-7; size: .; D: .; V: TRBV3-1/TRBV3-2; DNA: TGTGCCAGCAGCCCTCGAGCTAGCGCCTACGAGCAGTACTTC; CDR3: CASSPRASAYEQYF
J: TRBJ2-5; size: .; D: TRBD2; V: TRBV7-2; DNA: TGTGCCAGCAGCTCGTTAGCGGGATGGGTGGAGACCCAGTACTTC; CDR3: CASSSLAGWVETQYF
J: TRBJ1-2; size: .; D: TRBD1; V: TRBV9; DNA: TGTGCCAGCAGCGGGGGACAGGGAGTTCAGGGCTACACCTTC; CDR3: CASSGGQGVQGYTF
J: TRBJ1-5; size: .; D: .; V: TRBV6-4; DNA: TGTGCCAGCAGTGACTCGAAGACAAATAGCAATCAGCCCCAGCATTTT; CDR3: CASSDSKTNSNQPQHF
J: TRBJ2-5; size: .; D: TRBD1; V: TRBV4-2; DNA: TGTGCCAGCAGCCCCACAGGACAGGGGGCTTGGGAGACCCAGTACTTC; CDR3: CASSPTGQGAWETQYF
J: TRBJ2-7; size: .; D: .; V: TRBV4-2; DNA: TGTGCCAGCAGCCCCGGCGGGGCCGGCTACGAGCAGTACTTC; CDR3: CASSPGGAGYEQYF
J: TRBJ2-1; size: .; D: .; V: TRBV28; DNA: TGTGCCAGCAGTTCCAGAAAGCAGGTGGGTGAGCAGTTCTTC; CDR3: CASSSRKQVGEQFF
J: TRBJ2-3; size: .; D: TRBD1; V: TRBV27; DNA: TGTGCCAGCAGTCCGTGGGACAGGGTAACAGATACGCAGTATTTT; CDR3: CASSPWDRVTDTQYF
J: TRBJ2-1; size: few; D: .; V: TRBV5-4; DNA: TGTGCCAGCAGCTCTGCCGCGGGTGGCCACTACAATGAGCAGTTCTTC; CDR3: CASSSAAGGHYNEQFF
J: TRBJ2-2; size: .; D: .; V: TRBV12-5; DNA: TGTGCTACCGCAGGGGCCCGCGATAACACCGGGGAGCTGTTTTTT; CDR3: CATAGARDNTGELFF
J: TRBJ2-1; size: .; D: .; V: TRBV28; DNA: TGTGCCAGCAGTTCGGAGTATGAGCAGTTCTTC; CDR3: CASSSEYEQFF
J: TRBJ2-1; size: once; D: .; V: TRBV2; DNA: TGTGCCAGCAGTGAAGGAGTCCCCAATGAGCAGTTCTTC; CDR3: CASSEGVPNEQFF
J: TRBJ1-1; size: few; D: .; V: TRBV6-5; DNA: TGTGCCACGCGGACATATATGAACACTGAAGCTTTCTTT; CDR3: CATRTYMNTEAFF
J: TRBJ1-1; size: .; D: .; V: TRBV19; DNA: TGTGCCAGTAAAACCTCACAGGGCGGTGGATCACGGAACACTGAAGCTTTCTTT; CDR3: CASKTSQGGGSRNTEAFF
J: TRBJ2-7; size: .; D: .; V: TRBV4-2; DNA: TGTGCCAGCAGCCAAGAGGGAGCTTTCTATCGCTCCTACGAGCAGTACTTC; CDR3: CASSQEGAFYRSYEQYF
J: TRBJ2-4; size: .; D: TRBD2; V: TRBV2; DNA: TGTGCCAGCAGTGTGGAGGGAGGGCCGAACATTCAGTACTTC; CDR3: CASSVEGGPNIQYF
J: TRBJ2-7; size: .; D: TRBD1; V: TRBV7-6; DNA: TGTGCCAGCAGCTCTCTACCGGGACAGGGGATTTACGAGCAGTACTTC; CDR3: CASSSLPGQGIYEQYF
J: TRBJ2-3; size: .; D: .; V: TRBV27; DNA: TGTGCCAGCAGTTTCCGGGGCACAGATACGCAGTATTTT; CDR3: CASSFRGTDTQYF
J: TRBJ1-6; size: .; D: .; V: TRBV18; DNA: TGTGCCAGCTCACCATTCCAGAGGTTAGGCAATTCACCCCTCCACTTT; CDR3: CASSPFQRLGNSPLHF
J: TRBJ2-2; size: .; D: .; V: TRBV7-3; DNA: TGTGCCAGCAGCTTAACGTCTGGGCAGGGGGAGCTGTTTTTT; CDR3: CASSLTSGQGELFF